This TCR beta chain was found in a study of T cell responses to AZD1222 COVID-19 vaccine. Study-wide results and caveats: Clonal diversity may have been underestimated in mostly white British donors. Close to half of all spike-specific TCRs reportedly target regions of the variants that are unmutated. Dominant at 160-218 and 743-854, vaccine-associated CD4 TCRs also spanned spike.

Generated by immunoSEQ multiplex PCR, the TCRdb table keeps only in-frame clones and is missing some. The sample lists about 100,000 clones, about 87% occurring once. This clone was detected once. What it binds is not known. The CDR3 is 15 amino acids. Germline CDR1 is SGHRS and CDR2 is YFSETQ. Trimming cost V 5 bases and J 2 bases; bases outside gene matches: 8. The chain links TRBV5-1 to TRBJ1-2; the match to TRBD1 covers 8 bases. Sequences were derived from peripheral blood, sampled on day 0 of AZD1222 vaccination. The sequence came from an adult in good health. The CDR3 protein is CASSLSGGLNYGYTF. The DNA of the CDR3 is TGCGCCAGCAGTCTTTCAGGGGGCCTGAACTATGGCTACACCTTC.